One and the same sample provided the 24 T cell receptor beta chains below, sequenced in a study of blood T cells in healthy people across ages. A sample-barcoded 5' primer and a J-beta primer mix were used in a second PCR of about 6 to 11 cycles. TCRdb independently ran MiXCR on the 5' RACE reads; one entry per CDR3 protein. The sample contains 1.5 million or so distinct CDR3 sequences, 35% to 45% of which appear only once. The specimen sequenced was blood. The receptors come from a woman aged 18-30 years in good health.

This clonotype was seen a handful of times. This chain joins TRBV27 and TRBJ1-2; 7 nucleotides align to TRBD1. Losses at the gene ends were 6 bases for V and 13 bases for J; bases not matched to a gene: 14. This CDR3 is 13 amino acids long. Per germline, CDR1 MNHEY and CDR2 SMNVEV (reference sequence). CDR3 region: CASRRTGRLHVTF. CDR3 bases: TGTGCCAGCAGAAGGACAGGCCGCCTCCATGTCACCTTC.

This clonotype was recorded once. The rearrangement joins TRBV5-1 to TRBJ1-4; 7 nucleotides align to TRBD1. Germline loops: CDR1 SGHRS, CDR2 YFSETQ. There are 14 residues in the CDR3. Trimming removed 3 bases from V and 8 bases from J; junction bases left unmatched: 7. The CDR3 region is CASSSTGIEEKLFF. The CDR3 DNA reads TGCGCCAGCAGCTCGACAGGGATAGAAGAAAAACTGTTTTTT.

The chain recombines TRBV2 with TRBJ1-2; D not resolved. Germline CDR1 and CDR2: SNHLY and FYNNEI. The CDR3 is 12 amino acids. Trimming cost V 0 bases and J 10 bases, with 9 bases left between them. The CDR3 sequence is CASSEALVDYTF. CDR3 coding DNA: TGTGCCAGCAGTGAAGCGCTTGTTGACTACACCTTC.

This clonotype has more than one count but fewer than ten. The V call is TRBV5-1, the J call TRBJ2-1; 9 bases match TRBD2. The germline V gene encodes CDR1 SGHRS and CDR2 YFSETQ. The CDR3 consists of 15 residues. V was clipped by 4 bases and J by 5 bases; unmatched bases: 7. This CDR3 is CASSPGSSGDNEQFF. The CDR3 nucleotides read TGCGCCAGCAGCCCTGGTTCTAGCGGGGACAATGAGCAGTTCTTC.

The CDR3, as DNA: TGTGCCAGCAGTTACGCGATAGCGGGGGGGACCGCCTACGAGCAGTACTTC. Its protein is CASSYAIAGGTAYEQYF. This rearrangement joins TRBV6-5 to TRBJ2-7; TRBD2 aligns across 11 bases. Germline CDR1 and CDR2: MNHEY and SVGAGI. This CDR3 region has 17 residues. The trim removed 2 bases at V and 2 bases at J, leaving 8 bases unmatched.

The chain joins TRBV6-5 to TRBJ2-3, with TRBD2 matching over 8 bases. V gave up 4 bases and J gave up 4 bases; unmatched junction bases: 7. Germline CDR1 reads MNHEY; CDR2 reads SVGAGI. The CDR3 contains 15 residues. This CDR3 is CASSFGTRGPDTQYF. CDR3 DNA: TGTGCCAGCAGTTTCGGGACTAGGGGCCCAGATACGCAGTATTTT.

The chain employs TRBV30 and TRBJ2-2; D unclear. V was trimmed by 4 bases and J by 2 bases, leaving 8 bases between them. The CDR3 runs to 13 residues. Per germline, CDR1 GTSNPN and CDR2 SVGIG (reference sequence). The DNA of the CDR3 is TGTGCCTGGACTACTTATAACACCGGGGAGCTGTTTTTT. It is translated as CAWTTYNTGELFF. The whole variable domain, remainder taken from reference TRBV30 and TRBJ2-2, is SQTIHQWPATLVQPVGSPLSLECTVEGTSNPNLYWYRQAAGRGLQLLFYSVGIGQISSEVPQNLSASRPQDRQFILSSKKLLLSDSGFYLCAWTTYNTGELFFGEGSRLTVL.

Here the CDR3 DNA reads TGCAGTGCTAGGACAAACAAGGGGAACACTGAAGCTTTCTTT. It is translated as CSARTNKGNTEAFF. The chain recombines TRBV20-1 with TRBJ1-1, with D hard to call. Germline-derived CDR1 and CDR2 are DFQATT and SNEGSKA (reference sequence). The CDR3 is 14 amino acids. V lost 3 bases, J lost 1 base, and 12 bases lay in between.

The chain joins TRBV27 to TRBJ2-2; D perhaps matches TRBD1 (6 bases). The ends were cut back, 3 bases at V and 3 bases at J, with 14 bases in the middle. CDR1 and CDR2 (germline): MNHEY, SMNVEV (reference sequence). The CDR3 length is 16 residues. The CDR3 here is CASSLRGRRDTGELFF. DNA of the CDR3: TGTGCCAGCAGTTTGAGGGGGAGAAGGGACACCGGGGAGCTGTTTTTT.

The chain couples TRBV30 to TRBJ1-1; no definite D call. CDR1 GTSNPN and CDR2 SVGIG come from the germline V gene (reference sequence). Trimming stripped 5 bases from V and 6 bases from J, with 13 bases between. The CDR3 extends over 12 amino acids. Here the CDR3 DNA reads TGTGCCTGGGTGACGGATTTACCTGAAGCTTTCTTT. Translation gives CAWVTDLPEAFF.

This chain joins TRBV7-9 and TRBJ1-4, with D possibly being TRBD1 (6 bases). Germline V gene lookup returns CDR1 SEHNR and CDR2 FQNEAQ (reference sequence). The length of the CDR3 is 17 residues. V dropped 8 bases and J dropped 3 bases, with 22 bases sitting between them. CDR3 sequence: CASVPEGVTAANEKLFF. CDR3 bases: TGTGCCAGCGTCCCAGAGGGGGTGACGGCTGCTAATGAAAAACTGTTTTTT. The whole variable domain, filled in from reference TRBV7-9 and TRBJ1-4, reads DTGVSQNPRHKITKRGQNVTFRCDPISEHNRLYWYRQTLGQGPEFLTYFQNEAQLEKSRLLSDRFSAERPKGSFSTLEIQRTEQGDSAMYLCASVPEGVTAANEKLFFGSGTQLSVL.

This clonotype has a count of ten or more. The gene calls are TRBV6-8 and TRBJ2-3; D not certain. V lost 5 bases and J lost 6, with 21 bases in between. The CDR3 sequence is 16 residues long. Germline V gene sequence: CDR1 MNHGY, CDR2 SAAAGT. The CDR3: CASSHEVRSERDTQYF. DNA of the CDR3: TGTGCCAGCAGTCACGAAGTTAGGTCGGAAAGGGATACGCAGTATTTT.

V is TRBV6-1 and J is TRBJ1-2; D perhaps matches TRBD1 (5 bases). Trimming took 1 base from V and 6 from J, leaving 18 bases between them. The CDR3 runs to 16 residues. Germline values: CDR1 MNHNS, CDR2 SASEGT. The CDR3 protein is CASSEGEGREVDGYTF. CDR3 nucleotide sequence: TGTGCCAGCAGTGAAGGAGAGGGCAGGGAGGTCGATGGCTACACCTTC.

The chain uses TRBV11-2 and TRBJ2-1; possibly TRBD2 for D (6 bases). The CDR3 covers 17 residues. V shed 5 bases and J shed 9 bases, with 26 bases lying between them. The V gene's germline CDR1 is SGHAT and CDR2 FQNNGV. In DNA form, the CDR3 reads TGTGCCAGCAGCCTAGGGTTCCAGGAGGGACTCTCCGGTGAGCAGTTCTTC. Translated, it gives CASSLGFQEGLSGEQFF.

This chain joins TRBV29-1 and TRBJ2-5; D possibly corresponds to TRBD2 (6 bases). The CDR3 has 13 amino acids. The germline V gene encodes CDR1 SQVTM and CDR2 ANQGSEA. V dropped 7 bases and J dropped 5 bases, with 17 bases sitting between them. The CDR3 nucleotides are TGCAGCGCCGCGACTAGAGCTCCGGAGACCCAGTACTTC. It yields the protein CSAATRAPETQYF.

This clonotype occurred a few times. This sequence joins TRBV20-1 and TRBJ1-6; a possible D gene is TRBD1 (5 bases). The CDR3 sequence is 14 residues long. Trimming removed 5 bases at V and 7 bases at J, with 15 bases between. From germline, CDR1 is DFQATT and CDR2 SNEGSKA (reference sequence). The CDR3 region is CSALRGQGNSPLHF. CDR3 DNA: TGCAGTGCTCTCCGAGGGCAGGGAAATTCACCCCTCCACTTT.

The CDR3 region is CASSPHRGTYNEQFF. CDR3 nucleotide sequence: TGTGCCAGCAGTCCCCACCGGGGTACCTACAATGAGCAGTTCTTC. V is TRBV12-3 or TRBV12-4 and J is TRBJ2-1; a possible D gene is TRBD2 (5 bases). The CDR3 consists of 15 residues. The ends were cut back, 5 bases at V and 2 bases at J, with 13 bases in the middle.

This clonotype was seen a few times. V is TRBV29-1 and J is TRBJ2-7; a possible D gene is TRBD1 (5 bases). CDR1 is SQVTM, CDR2 ANQGSEA, per germline. Deletions cut 6 bases from V and 1 base from J, with 16 bases between. CDR3 length equals 14 residues. Written as DNA, the CDR3 is TGCAGCGTCTGTGACAGCCCCTTTTCCTACGAGCAGTACTTC. This encodes CSVCDSPFSYEQYF.

Only a few counts were recorded for this clonotype. The rearrangement links TRBV15 to TRBJ2-5; 7 nucleotides match TRBD2. With the DNA end fitting TRBJ2-7 better, the J assignment may be wrong. The CDR3 length is 16 residues. The germline V gene has CDR1 LNHNV and CDR2 YYDKDF (reference sequence). Written as DNA, the CDR3 is TGTGCCACCAGATTCCGCGGGGAGGGACCCTCCTACGAGCAGTACTTC. Residues: CATRFRGEGPSYEQYF.

This CDR3 is CASSLGSGDQYF. Here the CDR3 DNA reads TGTGCCAGCAGCTTGGGTAGCGGGGACCAGTACTTC. The chain links TRBV7-2 to TRBJ2-7, with 8 bases matching TRBD2. Unmatched junction bases numbered 5, after V lost 3 bases and J lost 10 bases. The CDR3 covers 12 residues. Germline loops: CDR1 SGHTA, CDR2 FQGNSA.

This clonotype was picked up a small number of times. The chain recombines TRBV2 with TRBJ2-3, with TRBD2 matching 9 bases. The germline V gene encodes CDR1 SNHLY and CDR2 FYNNEI. Trimming removed 7 bases from V and 4 bases from J; junction bases left unmatched: 9. This CDR3 spans 15 amino acids. The CDR3 DNA reads TGTGCCAGCACTTACGCGGGGGGGGCATCAGATACGCAGTATTTT. Residues: CASTYAGGASDTQYF.

This chain links TRBV12-3 or TRBV12-4 with TRBJ1-5; D is perhaps TRBD1 (5 bases). The V and J ends lost 6 bases and 2 bases respectively, with 14 bases between them. The CDR3 is 15 residues long. DNA for the CDR3: TGTGCCAGCAGGCCCCGGGGCAGCCGCAATCAGCCCCAGCATTTT. It translates to CASRPRGSRNQPQHF.

The chain has TRBV20-1 and TRBJ2-1, with D hard to call. V dropped 3 bases and J dropped 7 bases, with 16 bases sitting between them. Germline V gene sequence: CDR1 DFQATT, CDR2 SNEGSKA (reference sequence). The CDR3 sequence is 14 residues long. For the CDR3, the DNA is TGCAGTGCTAGGGTCCCCTGGGGAAAAAATGAGCAGTTCTTC. Protein: CSARVPWGKNEQFF.

J is TRBJ2-1 and V is TRBV7-9, with 9 bases fitting TRBD2. The ends lost 1 base at V and 3 bases at J; junction bases unmatched: 4. Germline assignment: CDR1 SEHNR and CDR2 FQNEAQ (reference sequence). The CDR3 is 16 amino acids. The CDR3 spells CASSLVLAGLYNEQFF. CDR3 nucleotide sequence: TGTGCCAGCAGCTTAGTCCTAGCGGGACTCTACAATGAGCAGTTCTTC.